The clone carrying this TCR beta chain was picked up a small number of times. Antigen specificity is unknown. The data derive from a study of response to subunit inactivated influenza vaccine. Study-level results: Every seasonal influenza vaccination brings in few new T cells, the authors suggested.

Per the germline V gene, CDR1 is SQVTM and CDR2 is ANQGSEA. This CDR3 has 10 amino acids. The V gene lost 1 base and the J gene lost 5 bases, with 1 base spanning the gap. MiXCR, applied by TCRdb to the RT-PCR reads, yields one record per CDR3 protein. The data show 450,000 to 600,000 distinct CDR3 sequences, with 15% to 20% seen just once and 2.5% to 3.5% held by the top ten. The material sequenced was CD4+ T cells sorted from PBMCs, taken less than 25 months after vaccination. V is TRBV29-1 and J is TRBJ2-3; D remains unclear. This TCR was recovered from a man aged 45 to 75 who received an inactivated influenza vaccine. DNA of the CDR3: TGCAGCGTTGAAGTAGATACGCAGTATTTT. Protein product: CSVEVDTQYF.